This TCR beta chain was profiled in a study of blood T cells in healthy people across ages (dated by TCRdb to about 2015). Study-wide context: Template switching captured roughly one uniquely barcoded TCR beta cDNA molecule per two T cells in model experiments. Using deep sequencing normalized with unique cDNA molecular identifiers, the study measured how TCR beta repertoire diversity changes with age. The donors were split into four age groups: young (average 16 years), middle-aged (roughly 39), aged (over 55) and long-lived (over 75). Donors of different ages were randomly distributed across sequencing lanes to avoid experimental bias. The study analyzed two additional independent replicas of 1 million unique cDNA reads from the same blood draw for two donors, one aged 18 to 30 and one aged 80 or older. Beyond this particular receptor, the publication reports: Observed TCR beta diversity correlated strongly with the percentage of naive T cells measured by flow cytometry. Observed TCR beta diversity per million T cells fell roughly linearly with age, and a significant reduction was already apparent by age around 39. Because donor CMV infection status was unknown, age-related changes in expanded clonotypes were potentially confounded. The long-lived group showed more naive CD4+ T cells, fewer expanded clones and increased TCR diversity than the aged group, suggesting age selection. Since profiling was done on bulk unsorted PBMCs, naive and antigen-experienced compartments could not be conclusively compared. Estimates of total diversity from one million sequenced T cells were regarded as lower bounds and underestimates.

Donors were 40 or so systemically healthy Caucasian individuals from Russia aged roughly 6 to 90 years. Each donor gave about 9.2 milliliters of peripheral blood, drawn into EDTA-treated Vacutainer tubes. Ficoll-Paque density-gradient centrifugation was used to isolate PBMCs, with at least 6.5 million obtained per sample. Total RNA was extracted from PBMCs with Trizol reagent, with at least 5.5 micrograms obtained per sample. For every donor, flow cytometry on a PBMC aliquot measured the percentage of naive CD45RAhigh/CD27high T cells. V has 8 bases trimmed and J has 9 bases trimmed; junction bases matching no gene number 10. The CDR3 runs 13 amino acids, cysteine and phenylalanine included. Only the CDR3 DNA is retained, 39 bases long and in frame from the first base. CDR1 and CDR2 were assigned from the germline V gene as LGHNA and YNFKEQ. The library came from 5' RACE. A second 7 to 11 cycle PCR used a sample-barcoded 5' primer and a J-beta primer mix. Each TCR beta cDNA molecule received a unique molecular identifier from a template-switch 5' adaptor carrying 12 random nucleotides. Each sample yielded at least 2.5 million CDR3-containing paired-end reads. The Mint cDNA synthesis kit, primed by a TRBC-specific oligonucleotide, was used to synthesize first-strand cDNA from all RNA. Following uracil-DNA glycosylase treatment, all cDNA underwent a first 18-cycle PCR with the universal primers M1SS and BC2_uni_R. The original methods were these. Each sample was normalized by randomly selecting 1 million high-quality reads, each carrying a distinct molecular identifier. Instead of being binned into consensus sequences, reads with shared molecular identifiers were discarded. MiTCR, run with a Q25 quality threshold and the strictest error-elimination algorithm, handled CDR3 identification, clonotype clustering and error correction. A nonparametric unseen species model using Euler transformation provided a lower-bound estimate of total TCR beta diversity. TCRdb reran the public reads through fastp at Q25 and MiXCR, keeping productive beta chains. Under each unique CDR3 protein, matching rows form one entry showing the most common genes and DNA. V and J calls and clone size were set by TCRdb, not the authors. Across this sample there are 1.5 million to 2 million distinct CDR3 sequences, with more than 35% seen only once. Clones ranked in the top ten supply about 21% of the sample.

This clonotype appeared a few times. It has no known antigen specificity. Within one base of it there is no much larger clone, and no base qualities were kept. The sequence joins TRBV4-2 to TRBJ2-3, with 8 bases aligning to TRBD1. This receptor was obtained from a human donor in good health. The sequenced sample was blood. The CDR3 loop reads CASGTTDRGTQYF. In nucleotide form, the sequence is TGTGCCAGCGGGACCACTGACAGGGGAACGCAGTATTTT.